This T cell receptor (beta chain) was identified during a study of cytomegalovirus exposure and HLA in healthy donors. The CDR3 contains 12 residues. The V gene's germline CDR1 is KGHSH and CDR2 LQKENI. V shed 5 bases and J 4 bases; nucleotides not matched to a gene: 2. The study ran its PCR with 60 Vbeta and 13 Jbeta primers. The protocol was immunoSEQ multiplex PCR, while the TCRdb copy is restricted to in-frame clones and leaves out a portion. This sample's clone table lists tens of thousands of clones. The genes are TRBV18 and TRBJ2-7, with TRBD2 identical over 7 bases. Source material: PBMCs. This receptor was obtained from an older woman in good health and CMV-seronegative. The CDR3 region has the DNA TGTGCCAGCTCAAGCGGGACTTACGAGCAGTACTTC. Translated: CASSSGTYEQYF. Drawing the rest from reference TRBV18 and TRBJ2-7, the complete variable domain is NAGVMQNPRHLVRRRGQEARLRCSPMKGHSHVYWYRQLPEEGLKFMVYLQKENIIDESGMPKERFSAEFPKEGPSILRIQQVVRGDSAAYFCASSSGTYEQYFGPGTRLTVT.